Listed here is a single TCR beta chain. Its target is not known. With molecular barcodes, quantitative 5'-RACE was used to make the TCR beta libraries. Using its own MiXCR run on the 5' RACE reads, TCRdb lists one record per CDR3 protein. The table has around 180,000 distinct CDR3 sequences, 15% to 20% seen once. These data come from a study of CD8 T cells in ankylosing spondylitis. Whole-study findings and limits: Ankylosing spondylitis blood seemed to carry a telltale TCR beta motif made of several highly homologous variants.

This sequence was found in a male donor under 30 with ankylosing spondylitis or in good health (not recorded which). Source material: blood, either unsorted or a sorted T cell fraction (not recorded which).

CDR3 coding DNA: TGCGGGGGGGCTAGCGGGAGTGGGCAAGAGACCCAGTACTTC. Translating gives CGGASGSGQETQYF. The chain joins TRBV29-1 to TRBJ2-5, with 10 bases fitting TRBD2. Germline V gene sequence: CDR1 SQVTM, CDR2 ANQGSEA. There are 14 residues in the CDR3.